Following are 27 T cell receptor beta chains from one sample sequenced in a study of OX40 agonist ivuxolimab in advanced cancers. Only in-frame clones appear in the TCRdb table, and some are missing; sequencing was by immunoSEQ multiplex PCR. Here the sample spans 40,000 or so clones, 65% to 85% being singletons. The specimen comprised CD4+ or CD8+ T cells sorted from blood, sampled in a trial of the OX40 agonist ivuxolimab. These receptors all stem from an adult with an advanced solid tumor such as melanoma, head and neck, liver or kidney cancer.

This clone was detected once. The chain combines TRBV7-8 with TRBJ2-5; 9 nucleotides line up with TRBD2. The J segment lost 0 bases and the V segment lost 5 bases, leaving 7 bases of the junction unmatched. Germline CDR1 and CDR2: SGHVS and FQNEAQ. This CDR3 is built from 16 residues. The CDR3 DNA reads TGTGCCAGCAGCCCAGGACTAGCGATAGACCAAGAGACCCAGTACTTC. The encoded protein is CASSPGLAIDQETQYF.

The rearrangement links TRBV7-2 to TRBJ2-7, with TRBD2 as a possible D gene (7 bases). Deletions cut 4 bases from V and 5 bases from J, with 21 bases between. CDR3 length equals 16 residues. The germline gives CDR1 SGHTA, CDR2 FQGNSA. CDR3 DNA sequence: TGTGCCAGCAGCTCAATGGGGGGGCTAGCAAAGGACGAGCAGTACTTC. This gives the protein CASSSMGGLAKDEQYF.

J is TRBJ2-7 and V is TRBV9; D might be TRBD1 (6 bases). Germline values: CDR1 SGDLS, CDR2 YYNGEE. This CDR3 comprises 15 residues. The V end was cut by 3 bases, the J end by 4 bases, with 17 bases between. CDR3 coding DNA: TGTGCCAGCAGCGAGACCCCCAACAGGGTGTACGAGCAGTACTTC. Amino acid sequence: CASSETPNRVYEQYF.

The rearrangement joins TRBV5-1 to TRBJ2-5; 8 nucleotides match TRBD1. Germline trimming cut 0 bases from V and 5 bases from J; bases unmatched to any gene: 6. CDR3 length: 15 residues. CDR1 is SGHRS and CDR2 is YFSETQ in the germline V gene. The CDR3 bases are TGCGCCAGCAGCTTGGTAGCAGGGGGCGCCGAGACCCAGTACTTC. This gives the protein CASSLVAGGAETQYF. The complete variable domain, with remaining parts taken from reference TRBV5-1 and TRBJ2-5, reads KAGVTQTPRYLIKTRGQQVTLSCSPISGHRSVSWYQQTPGQGLQFLFEYFSETQRNKGNFPGRFSGRQFSNSRSEMNVSTLELGDSALYLCASSLVAGGAETQYFGPGTRLLVL.

The chain employs TRBV19 and TRBJ2-7; TRBD1 is a possible D gene (6 bases). Germline CDR1 reads LNHDA; CDR2 reads SQIVND (reference sequence). This CDR3 comprises 15 residues. V lost 3 bases to trimming and J lost 2 bases, with 14 bases between them. CDR3 in DNA: TGTGCCAGTAGTATTAAACAGGGAGCCCCCTACGAGCAGTACTTC. Protein product: CASSIKQGAPYEQYF. The complete variable domain, with remaining parts taken from reference TRBV19 and TRBJ2-7, reads DGGITQSPKYLFRKEGQNVTLSCEQNLNHDAMYWYRQDPGQGLRLIYYSQIVNDFQKGDIAEGYSVSREKKESFPLTVTSAQKNPTAFYLCASSIKQGAPYEQYFGPGTRLTVT.

The chain couples TRBV9 to TRBJ2-3, with 12 nucleotides matching TRBD2. The CDR3 extends over 17 amino acids. Trimming cost V 2 bases and J 1 base; bases outside gene matches: 5. CDR1 SGDLS and CDR2 YYNGEE come from the germline V gene. CDR3 protein: CASSVRLAGAGTDTQYF. CDR3 sequence (DNA): TGTGCCAGCAGCGTCAGACTAGCGGGAGCGGGCACAGATACGCAGTATTTT. Full variable domain (rest looked up from reference TRBV9 and TRBJ2-3): DSGVTQTPKHLITATGQRVTLRCSPRSGDLSVYWYQQSLDQGLQFLIQYYNGEERAKGNILERFSAQQFPDLHSELNLSSLELGDSALYFCASSVRLAGAGTDTQYFGPGTRLTVL.

The V call is TRBV29-1, the J call TRBJ2-7; 8 bases agree with TRBD1. The CDR3 consists of 16 residues. The J segment lost 3 bases and the V segment lost 4 bases, leaving 14 bases of the junction unmatched. CDR1 is SQVTM and CDR2 is ANQGSEA in the germline V gene. CDR3 loop: CSVVFFTTGAFYEQYF. CDR3 DNA: TGCAGCGTTGTATTTTTTACGACAGGGGCCTTCTACGAGCAGTACTTC.

This chain links TRBV6-5 with TRBJ1-5; tentative D call: TRBD1 (5 bases). Trimming pared 5 bases from V and 4 bases from J, leaving 12 bases between. This CDR3 has 14 residues. Germline CDR1 is MNHEY and CDR2 is SVGAGI. The CDR3 DNA sequence: TGTGCCAGCAGTGGGGGAGACCCTAATCAGCCCCAGCATTTT. This translates into CASSGGDPNQPQHF.

The chain uses TRBV28 and TRBJ1-3; 9 bases line up with TRBD1. Germline trimming cut 5 bases from V and 0 bases from J; bases unmatched to any gene: 11. The V gene's germline CDR1 is MDHEN and CDR2 SYDVKM. This CDR3 is built from 18 residues. Here the CDR3 reads CASSPTPGQGSSGNTIYF. The CDR3 coding sequence is TGTGCCAGCAGTCCGACCCCGGGACAGGGAAGCTCTGGAAACACCATATATTTT.

This clone was seen more than once but under ten times. The rearrangement links TRBV4-2 to TRBJ2-1; D possibly corresponds to TRBD2 (6 bases). The CDR3 covers 16 residues. Per the germline V gene, CDR1 is LGHNA and CDR2 is YNFKEQ. V dropped 3 bases and J dropped 3 bases, with 15 bases sitting between them. The CDR3 sequence: CASSQDRDSHYNEQFF. The CDR3 DNA is TGTGCCAGCAGCCAGGACCGGGACTCCCACTACAATGAGCAGTTCTTC.

This rearrangement joins TRBV5-1 to TRBJ1-2, with D possibly being TRBD1 (6 bases). This CDR3 has 14 residues. Trimming pared 2 bases from V and 3 bases from J, leaving 11 bases between. CDR1 and CDR2 from the germline V gene are SGHRS and YFSETQ. The CDR3, as DNA: TGCGCCAGCAGCTTCGCAGGGGTGGACTATGGCTACACCTTC. It yields the protein CASSFAGVDYGYTF.

This rearrangement joins TRBV5-1 to TRBJ1-1; D gene unclear. This CDR3 region has 16 residues. V was trimmed by 0 bases and J by 0 bases, leaving 12 bases between them. Looked up from germline, CDR1 is SGHRS and CDR2 is YFSETQ. The CDR3 loop is CASSLAGGVMNTEAFF. The DNA of the CDR3 is TGCGCCAGCAGCTTGGCCGGCGGGGTGATGAACACTGAAGCTTTCTTT. Full variable domain (outside the CDR3, taken from reference TRBV5-1 and TRBJ1-1): KAGVTQTPRYLIKTRGQQVTLSCSPISGHRSVSWYQQTPGQGLQFLFEYFSETQRNKGNFPGRFSGRQFSNSRSEMNVSTLELGDSALYLCASSLAGGVMNTEAFFGQGTRLTVV.

This clone was found once. The germline gene is not matched at one end of the junction; a read error may be the cause. The J gene is TRBJ1-2, the V gene TRBV15; D remains unclear. Germline CDR1 reads LNHNV; CDR2 reads YYDKDF (reference sequence). The length of the CDR3 is 14 residues. For the CDR3, the DNA is TGTGCCACCAGCAGAGATCGGTTTAGCTATGGCCACACCTTC. This gives the protein CATSRDRFSYGHTF.

The rearrangement joins TRBV30 to TRBJ1-6; weak D call: TRBD1 (5 bases). Trimming shortened V by 0 bases and J by 10 bases, and 10 bases separated the two germline ends. This CDR3 is 13 amino acids long. The germline CDR1 and CDR2 sequences are GTSNPN and SVGIG (reference sequence). CDR3 loop: CAWSVGQASPLHF. CDR3 nucleotides: TGTGCCTGGAGTGTGGGGCAGGCGTCACCCCTCCACTTT.

This rearrangement joins TRBV9 to TRBJ1-2, with a tentative D call TRBD1 (6 bases). V was pared by 0 bases and J by 2 bases, with 8 bases between. The CDR3 has 14 residues. The germline gives CDR1 SGDLS, CDR2 YYNGEE. CDR3 DNA: TGTGCCAGCAGCGTAGACGACAGGAACTATGGCTACACCTTC. Its protein is CASSVDDRNYGYTF.

This clone occurred once. The J gene is TRBJ2-7, the V gene TRBV29-1, with 10 bases lining up with TRBD1. Trimming took 6 bases from V and 5 from J; bases not matched to a gene: 7. This CDR3 is 13 amino acids long. The germline gives CDR1 SQVTM, CDR2 ANQGSEA. The CDR3 sequence: CSVQTGGMDEQYF. CDR3 coding DNA: TGCAGCGTCCAGACAGGGGGCATGGACGAGCAGTACTTC.

The genes are TRBV5-1 and TRBJ2-3; D is unresolved. V lost 2 bases and J lost 0, with 1 base in between. Germline-derived CDR1 and CDR2 are SGHRS and YFSETQ. The CDR3 length is 12 residues. The CDR3 region has the DNA TGCGCCAGCAGCTTCAGCACAGATACGCAGTATTTT. It yields the protein CASSFSTDTQYF.

The V and J genes are TRBV6-4 and TRBJ2-3; 8 nucleotides match TRBD2. Germline trimming cut 3 bases from V and 3 bases from J; bases unmatched to any gene: 2. Per the germline V gene, CDR1 is MRHNA and CDR2 is SNTAGT. The CDR3 runs 14 residues. DNA of the CDR3: TGTGCCAGCAGTGAAGCTAGCGGGACAGATACGCAGTATTTT. Translated, it gives CASSEASGTDTQYF.

The chain has TRBV6-5 and TRBJ1-3; D call uncertain. Germline V CDR1 and CDR2: MNHEY, SVGAGI. This CDR3 is built from 15 residues. V was clipped by 2 bases and J by 2 bases, with 10 bases between them. As DNA, the CDR3 is TGTGCCAGCAGTTACGTTTGGAGCACTGGAAACACCATATATTTT. Its protein is CASSYVWSTGNTIYF.

The rearrangement links TRBV5-1 to TRBJ2-1; weak D call: TRBD2 (5 bases). Trimming cost V 5 bases and J 1 base, with 10 bases left between them. The CDR3 totals 14 residues. From germline, CDR1 is SGHRS and CDR2 YFSETQ. This CDR3 is CASRGDNSYNEQFF. CDR3 coding DNA: TGCGCCAGCAGGGGAGACAATTCCTACAATGAGCAGTTCTTC. The full variable domain, with the rest looked up from reference TRBV5-1 and TRBJ2-1, is KAGVTQTPRYLIKTRGQQVTLSCSPISGHRSVSWYQQTPGQGLQFLFEYFSETQRNKGNFPGRFSGRQFSNSRSEMNVSTLELGDSALYLCASRGDNSYNEQFFGPGTRLTVL.

The table lists this clone with a few counts. The chain uses TRBV6-5 and TRBJ1-1; D remains unclear. This CDR3 region has 13 residues. Germline V gene lookup returns CDR1 MNHEY and CDR2 SVGAGI. The V end was cut by 2 bases, the J end by 0 bases, with 4 bases between. CDR3: CASSYRVNTEAFF. In nucleotides, the CDR3 is TGTGCCAGCAGTTACAGAGTGAACACTGAAGCTTTCTTT.

This sequence joins TRBV28 and TRBJ1-1; D is possibly TRBD1 (6 bases). CDR3 length equals 13 residues. Germline V gene lookup returns CDR1 MDHEN and CDR2 SYDVKM. Trimming removed 2 bases from V and 6 bases from J, with 10 bases in between. CDR3 DNA: TGTGCCAGCAGTTTAGGGGGGCGCTCTGAAGCTTTCTTT. Residues: CASSLGGRSEAFF.

This sequence joins TRBV2 and TRBJ2-5, with no clear D. This CDR3 is built from 14 residues. Trimming pared 0 bases from V and 7 bases from J, leaving 12 bases between. Germline CDR1 SNHLY, CDR2 FYNNEI. The CDR3 nucleotides are TGTGCCAGCAGTGAAGCCCAAACCTTGGGGACCCAGTACTTC. Translation: CASSEAQTLGTQYF.

The V gene is TRBV18, the J gene TRBJ2-3; D call uncertain. This CDR3 has 14 amino acids. Looked up from germline, CDR1 is KGHSH and CDR2 is LQKENI. V was trimmed by 3 bases and J by 0 bases, leaving 7 bases between them. This chain's CDR3 is CASSPPTSTDTQYF. The CDR3 DNA sequence: TGTGCCAGCTCACCGCCAACTAGCACAGATACGCAGTATTTT.

This clone was observed a few times. The V and J genes are TRBV30 and TRBJ2-1; the match to TRBD2 covers 7 bases. CDR3 size: 15 residues. The V gene's germline CDR1 is GTSNPN and CDR2 SVGIG (reference sequence). V trimming: 1 base; J trimming: 8 bases; junction bases outside the gene matches: 11. The CDR3 reads CAWSGGEGRSDEQFF. The CDR3 bases are TGTGCCTGGAGTGGGGGGGAGGGCCGGTCGGATGAGCAGTTCTTC.

Of note for this clone: Its ends do not fully match the called genes, so a read error is possible. The V call is TRBV7-7, the J call TRBJ2-5; 10 nucleotides line up with TRBD1. Germline V CDR1 and CDR2: SSHAT, FNYEAQ (reference sequence). The CDR3 runs to 13 residues. The CDR3 spells CASSGDRGETQYF. CDR3 in DNA: TGTGCTAGCAGTGGGGACAGGGGAGAGACCCAGTACTTC.

V is TRBV6-5 and J is TRBJ1-6; the D gene is possibly TRBD1 (5 bases). Germline CDR1 MNHEY, CDR2 SVGAGI. Deletions cut 5 bases from V and 6 bases from J, with 8 bases between. This CDR3 contains 13 residues. The DNA of the CDR3 is TGTGCCAGCAGTCCAGGGATTAATTCACCCCTCCACTTT. It translates to CASSPGINSPLHF.